The table lists the clone carrying this TCR beta chain with many counts. The time point was: sample taken at primary tumor resection. In each case, whole RNA from tumor, nontumor lung or frozen PBMC was sequenced unsorted. The donor population consisted of over 55 patients with untreated, early-stage non-small cell lung cancer. Via MiXCR, TCRdb re-called the 5' RACE reads, giving one row per CDR3 protein. The repertoire includes 36,000 or so distinct CDR3 sequences, roughly 5% of them detected once, and 29% sits in the top ten. CDR3 length: 11 amino acids. Trimming shortened V by 6 bases and J by 10 bases, and 10 bases separated the two germline ends. This record comes from a study of spatial heterogeneity in lung cancer. Overall study: Detection of beta-chain sequences consistently exceeded that of alpha-chain sequences. Mean representation of each unique TCR and UMI combination in the raw reads exceeded 9.5 occurrences.

The chain employs TRBV12-3 or TRBV12-4 and TRBJ2-1, with D possibly TRBD2 on 5 matching bases. Source: PBMCs, taken at surgery. The sequence was obtained from a female donor with early-stage non-small cell lung cancer. CDR3 region: CASRERKEQFF. In nucleotides, the CDR3 is TGTGCCAGCAGGGAGCGGAAGGAGCAGTTCTTC.